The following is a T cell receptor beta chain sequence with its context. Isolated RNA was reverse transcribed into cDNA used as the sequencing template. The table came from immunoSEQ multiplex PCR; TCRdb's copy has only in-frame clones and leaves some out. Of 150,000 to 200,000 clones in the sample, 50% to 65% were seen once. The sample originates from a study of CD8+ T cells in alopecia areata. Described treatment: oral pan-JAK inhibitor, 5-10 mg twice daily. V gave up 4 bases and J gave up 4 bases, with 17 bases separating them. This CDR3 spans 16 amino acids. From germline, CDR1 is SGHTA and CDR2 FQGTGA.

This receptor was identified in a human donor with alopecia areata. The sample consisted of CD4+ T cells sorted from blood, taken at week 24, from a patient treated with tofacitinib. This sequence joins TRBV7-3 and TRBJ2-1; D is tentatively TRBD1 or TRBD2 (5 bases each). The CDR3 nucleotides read TGTGCCAGCAGCTCGGAACGGGACGGCCTTTACAATGAGCAGTTCTTC. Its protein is CASSSERDGLYNEQFF.